These 10 T cell receptor beta chains originate from one sample sequenced in a study of blood T cells in healthy people across ages. The authors ran a second PCR of 7 to 11 cycles using a sample-barcoded 5' primer and a J-beta primer mix. TCRdb redid the calling of the 5' RACE reads with MiXCR, one entry per CDR3 protein. The repertoire has around 1,000,000 distinct CDR3 sequences, around 25% of them found once; the top ten carry around 0.75%. This sample also appeared in a second study, on T cells of mothers and their children.

Sequencing was done on a sample of blood. The receptors derive from a girl aged 2-10 years in good health.

The sample holds a few counts of this clonotype. Since no conserved phenylalanine or tryptophan closes the CDR3, a read error is the likely cause. The V call is TRBV4-3, the J call TRBJ2-1; D gene ambiguous. Germline lookup yields CDR1 LGHNA and CDR2 YSLEER. This CDR3 has 15 residues. With 0 bases removed from V and 4 bases from J, the gap between germline ends came to 10 bases. CDR3 in DNA: TGCGCCAGCAGCCAAGATCGGAGTAGATACAATGAGCAGTTCGTC. Its protein product is CASSQDRSRYNEQFV.

This clonotype was observed a few times. The rearrangement links TRBV15 to TRBJ1-3; TRBD1 agrees at 8 bases. The V gene's germline CDR1 is LNHNV and CDR2 YYDKDF (reference sequence). Trimming cost V 0 bases and J 11 bases; bases outside gene matches: 9. This CDR3 has 15 amino acids. CDR3 bases: TGTGCCACCAGCAGAGATATGGACAGGGAAGGCTCCATATATTTT. It yields the protein CATSRDMDREGSIYF.

The chain couples TRBV7-9 to TRBJ2-1; 8 bases agree with TRBD2. The CDR3 is 16 amino acids. Germline-derived CDR1 and CDR2 are SEHNR and FQNEAQ (reference sequence). V lost 3 bases and J lost 5; bases outside the gene matches: 9. Written as DNA, the CDR3 is TGTGCCAGCAGCTTTCCCAGGCTAGCGGGCCACAATGAGCAGTTCTTC. Protein product: CASSFPRLAGHNEQFF.

The V call is TRBV7-9, the J call TRBJ1-4; D uncertain. The CDR3 sequence is 11 residues long. Trimming removed 8 bases at V and 8 bases at J, with 9 bases between. Germline V gene data show CDR1 as SEHNR and CDR2 as FQNEAQ (reference sequence). CDR3 bases: TGTGCCAGCGGCAGAACGGAAAAACTGTTTTTT. As protein: CASGRTEKLFF.

This chain connects TRBV20-1 to TRBJ2-5; D is unclear. V dropped 0 bases and J dropped 4 bases, with 15 bases sitting between them. The CDR3 is 15 amino acids. Germline lookup yields CDR1 DFQATT and CDR2 SNEGSKA (reference sequence). In DNA form, the CDR3 reads TGCAGTGCTAGAGATTACCGACTGACGGTAGAGACCCAGTACTTC. Residues: CSARDYRLTVETQYF.

This clonotype was picked up a small number of times. The gene calls are TRBV12-3 or TRBV12-4 and TRBJ1-1; maybe TRBD1 (6 bases). The germline V and J ends were trimmed by 3 bases and 6 bases, with 14 bases remaining between them. The CDR3 runs to 14 residues. The CDR3 sequence is CASSLAGERAEAFF. The CDR3 DNA reads TGTGCCAGCAGTTTGGCAGGGGAAAGGGCTGAAGCTTTCTTT.

The chain employs TRBV6-2 or TRBV6-3 and TRBJ2-3; D not certain. V shed 1 base and J shed 1 base, with 6 bases lying between them. The CDR3 contains 14 residues. In germline, CDR1 is MNHEY, CDR2 SVGEGT. The CDR3, as DNA: TGTGCCAGCAGTTACTGGCGGCGCACAGATACGCAGTATTTT. This codes for CASSYWRRTDTQYF.

This clonotype was seen a handful of times. This rearrangement joins TRBV6-5 to TRBJ1-1, with D unclear. The CDR3 sequence is 13 residues long. From germline, CDR1 is MNHEY and CDR2 SVGAGI. V was cut by 6 bases and J by 2 bases, with 10 bases left in between. CDR3 DNA: TGTGCCAGCAGCCTCCCTGCAAACACTGAAGCTTTCTTT. Its protein is CASSLPANTEAFF.

The chain uses TRBV29-1 and TRBJ2-7; D perhaps matches TRBD1 (5 bases). Between the trimmed V and J ends, which lost 0 bases and 6 bases, there was a span of 18 bases. Germline V gene sequence: CDR1 SQVTM, CDR2 ANQGSEA. The CDR3 totals 15 residues. In DNA, the CDR3 is TGCAGCGTTGAAGACCTCTGGCAGGGTCGGGCCGAGCAGTACTTC. This encodes CSVEDLWQGRAEQYF.

The CDR3 sequence: CASSSRDSFRPLHF. CDR3 DNA: TGTGCCAGCAGTTCCCGGGACAGCTTTAGACCCCTCCACTTT. The V gene is TRBV12-3 or TRBV12-4, the J gene TRBJ1-6, with 7 bases matching TRBD1. The CDR3 runs to 14 residues. J was trimmed by 12 bases and V by 4 bases; bases with no gene match: 9.